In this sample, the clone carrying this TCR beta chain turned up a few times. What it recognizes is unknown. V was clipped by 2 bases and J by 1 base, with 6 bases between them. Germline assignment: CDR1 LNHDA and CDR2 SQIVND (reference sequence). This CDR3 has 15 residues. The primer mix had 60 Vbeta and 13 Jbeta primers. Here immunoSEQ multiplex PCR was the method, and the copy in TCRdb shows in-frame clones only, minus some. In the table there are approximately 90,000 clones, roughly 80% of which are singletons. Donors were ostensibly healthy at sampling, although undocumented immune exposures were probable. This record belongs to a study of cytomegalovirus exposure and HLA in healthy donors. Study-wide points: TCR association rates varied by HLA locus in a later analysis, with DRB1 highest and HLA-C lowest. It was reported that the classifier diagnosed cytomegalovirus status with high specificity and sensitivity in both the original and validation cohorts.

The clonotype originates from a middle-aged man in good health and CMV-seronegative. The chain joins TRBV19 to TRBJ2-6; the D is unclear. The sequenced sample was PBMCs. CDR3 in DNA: TGTGCCAGTAGTATACTTAGATCTGGGGCCAACGTCCTGACTTTC. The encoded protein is CASSILRSGANVLTF.